One and the same sample provided the 15 T cell receptor beta chains below, sequenced in a study of tissue T cells after allogeneic stem cell transplantation (dated 2022 in TCRdb). This specimen's time point label, per the study, means: mouse harvest day 7 after allogeneic transplant. Mouse grafts consisting of 10^7 T-cell-depleted bone marrow cells combined with 10^6 splenic CD5+ T cells were administered by tail vein injection. To prepare the library, the immunoSEQ multiplex PCR assay was applied. This is the immuneACCESS table as TCRdb keeps it, with only in-frame sequences that have V and J called. A part of the clones is gone; compared with another copy, unresolved V genes explain less than half, and the rest is unexplained. This sample is represented by under 3,000 clones; 52% of them were singletons. The ten largest account for around 27% of the sample. Material for sequencing was spleen. The receptors come from a female BALB/c mouse given C57BL/6 T cells with graft-versus-host disease after an allogeneic hematopoietic cell transplant.

Concerning this clone itself: The gene names here belong to mouse. The CDR3 goes on 1 residue after the read ends, and that part is filled in from the germline J gene. The chain employs TRBV16 and TRBJ1-1; the D is unclear. Trimming left V 3 bases short and J 0 bases short, with 8 bases between. Germline V gene lookup returns CDR1 SGHSA and CDR2 FRNQAP. This CDR3 is built from 14 residues. The CDR3 DNA, read in part, is TGTGCAAGCAGCTTCCAGGATGCAAACACAGAAGTCTTC. Translation: CASSFQDANTEVF. The entire CDR3 is CASSFQDANTEVFF.

For this clone: Gene and germline names: mouse. The CDR3 end is not reached by the read, which stops 1 residue before it; the germline J gene fills it in. The chain uses TRBV12-2 and TRBJ2-5, with 7 bases that match TRBD1. Trimming took 4 bases from V and 6 from J; bases not matched to a gene: 3. Germline CDR1 reads SGHLS; CDR2 reads HYDKME. This CDR3 is 12 amino acids long. The CDR3 loop reads CASSQDRDTQYF. The sequenced part of the CDR3 DNA is TGTGCCAGCTCCCAGGACAGGGACACCCAGTAC.

About this clone itself: The germline and genes are mouse ones. The read ends 1 residue early relative to the CDR3; the germline J gene fills the gap. The chain joins TRBV13-1 to TRBJ2-1; 9 bases align to TRBD1. The CDR3 contains 14 residues. Trimming at V came to 5 bases and at J to 2 bases, leaving 2 bases not matched to a gene. Per the germline V gene, CDR1 is NSHNY and CDR2 is SYGAGN. CDR3 region: CASRGDRDYAEQFF. The part of the CDR3 DNA that was read is TGTGCCAGCAGGGGGGACAGGGACTATGCTGAGCAGTTC.

Regarding this clone: Gene names refer to mouse genes. The CDR3 is cut off 1 residue early in the read; its end comes from the germline J gene. This chain uses TRBV26 with TRBJ1-1; D gene uncertain. Trimming removed 0 bases at V and 1 base at J, with 9 bases between. Germline V gives CDR1 KGHPV, CDR2 FQNQEV (reference sequence). The CDR3 length is 15 residues. This CDR3 is CASSLSMVGNTEVFF. The covered CDR3 bases are TGTGCCAGCAGTCTGTCAATGGTTGGAAACACAGAAGTCTTC.

A remark on this clone: Gene names follow the mouse nomenclature. The sequenced fragment ends 1 residue before the CDR3 boundary, so the rest is inferred from the germline J gene. The chain links TRBV5 to TRBJ1-1; possible D gene TRBD1, 5 bases. The V end lost 0 bases, the J end lost 5 bases, and 13 bases lay between the germline ends. Germline V gene sequence: CDR1 LGHNA, CDR2 YNLKQL (reference sequence). The CDR3 totals 15 residues. This chain's CDR3 is CASSQDSRVGTEVFF. Partial CDR3 DNA: TGTGCCAGCAGCCAAGATTCCAGGGTGGGGACAGAAGTCTTC.

By proportion, this clone is medium-sized. Gene names and germline refer to mouse. The read terminates 1 residue before the CDR3 end, so the remaining end is supplied by the germline J gene. The chain joins TRBV19 to TRBJ2-7, with 7 bases aligning to TRBD1. The germline gives CDR1 FNHDT, CDR2 SITEND (reference sequence). This CDR3 has 14 residues. Unmatched junction bases numbered 5, after V lost 5 bases and J lost 0 bases. The CDR3 sequence: CASSQDRVSYEQYF. CDR3 bases read: TGTGCCAGCAGCCAAGACAGGGTCTCCTATGAACAGTAC.

Points on this clone: Germline and genes: mouse. Read sequence stops 1 residue before the CDR3 end, and the germline J gene provides the missing end. The gene calls are TRBV15 and TRBJ2-2, with TRBD2 matching over 10 bases. The ends lost 5 bases at V and 2 bases at J; junction bases unmatched: 2. Germline CDR1 SGHND, CDR2 FRSKSL. This CDR3 contains 15 residues. The part of the CDR3 DNA that was read is TGTGCCAGCAGTCCGGACTGGGGGAACACCGGGCAGCTCTAC. This encodes CASSPDWGNTGQLY. The whole CDR3 region reads CASSPDWGNTGQLYF.

About this clone: All gene names here are mouse names. The DNA ends 1 residue before the CDR3 does, and the rest of the CDR3 is filled in from the germline J gene. The chain employs TRBV31 and TRBJ2-4; 9 bases line up with TRBD2. The CDR3 sequence is 13 residues long. V dropped 7 bases and J dropped 0; count of bases not matched to a gene: 2. Germline V gene sequence: CDR1 GKSSPN, CDR2 SITVG. CDR3 bases read: TGTGCCTCGACTGGGGGTAGTCAAAACACCTTGTAC. Its protein product is CASTGGSQNTLY. The full CDR3 sequence reads CASTGGSQNTLYF.

By share, this clone ranks as large (0.1 to 1%). Gene names denote mouse genes. The CDR3 extends 1 residue past the end of the read, so its final part is completed from the germline J gene. The rearrangement links TRBV29 to TRBJ2-1; D not certain. CDR1 is MSHET and CDR2 is SYDVDS in the germline V gene. The CDR3 runs 10 residues. V lost 6 bases, J lost 6 bases, and 3 bases lay in between. The sequenced part of the CDR3 DNA is TGTGCTAGCAGCACTGCTGAGCAGTTC. The encoded protein is CASSTAEQF. The complete CDR3 sequence is CASSTAEQFF.

As for this clone: Each gene name is a mouse one. The read ends 1 residue before the CDR3 terminus; that terminus is restored from the germline J gene. The chain carries TRBV2 and TRBJ1-1; a possible D gene is TRBD1 (6 bases). CDR3 length: 12 residues. CDR1 is LGHNA and CDR2 is YSYQKL in the germline V gene. The V end lost 2 bases, the J end lost 5 bases, and 6 bases lay between the germline ends. The sequenced part of the CDR3 DNA is TGTGCCAGCAGCCAACAGGGGACAGAAGTCTTC. This encodes CASSQQGTEVF. The CDR3 in full is CASSQQGTEVFF.

Concerning this clone: The gene names here belong to mouse. The read stops 1 residue short of the end of the CDR3; the missing end is completed from the germline J gene. The rearrangement joins TRBV13-2 to TRBJ2-2; D is uncertain. The ends were cut back, 2 bases at V and 2 bases at J, with 7 bases in the middle. Germline CDR1 reads NNHNN; CDR2 reads SYGAGS (reference sequence). The CDR3 consists of 14 residues. The sequenced part of the CDR3 DNA is TGTGCCAGCGGTGACGGGGTTAACACCGGGCAGCTCTAC. It specifies CASGDGVNTGQLY. In full, the CDR3 is CASGDGVNTGQLYF.

This clone counts as large. Gene names denote mouse genes. Read data end 1 residue before the CDR3 end; the end is taken from the germline J gene. The gene calls are TRBV13-3 and TRBJ2-7; 7 bases agree with TRBD1. Germline V gives CDR1 NNHDY, CDR2 SYVADS. The V segment lost 5 bases and the J segment 6 bases; nucleotides outside the gene matches: 5. CDR3 length: 12 residues. This CDR3 is CASSLRGTEQYF. CDR3 DNA, as far as it was read: TGTGCCAGCAGCCTCAGGGGGACTGAACAGTAC.

On this clone: All gene names here are mouse names. The read comes to an end 1 residue before the CDR3 does, leaving the germline J gene to fill in the end. The V and J genes are TRBV12-1 and TRBJ2-5; D gene ambiguous. There are 13 residues in the CDR3. Germline loops: CDR1 SGHSN, CDR2 HYEKVE. The V end lost 4 bases, the J end lost 1 base, and 8 bases lay between the germline ends. CDR3 protein: CASSEWDQDTQYF. The CDR3 bases that were read are TGTGCCAGCTCCGAGTGGGACCAAGACACCCAGTAC.

To note about this clone: Mouse gene names apply. The CDR3 end lies 1 residue beyond the end of the read and is filled in from the germline J gene. The chain joins TRBV31 to TRBJ2-5, with a possible D match to TRBD1 (6 bases). CDR1 is GKSSPN and CDR2 is SITVG in the germline V gene. V was cut by 0 bases and J by 2 bases, with 9 bases left in between. CDR3 length: 14 residues. CDR3 amino acids: CAWSLRGSQDTQYF. CDR3 DNA (partial): TGTGCCTGGAGTCTAAGGGGGAGCCAAGACACCCAGTAC.

Regarding this clone: All gene names here are mouse names. The read finishes 1 residue shy of the CDR3 end, and the germline J gene is used to complete it. The V and J genes are TRBV26 and TRBJ2-5; D is uncertain. The V gene lost 2 bases and the J gene lost 0 bases, with 3 bases spanning the gap. CDR3 length equals 13 residues. The V gene's germline CDR1 is KGHPV and CDR2 FQNQEV (reference sequence). Incomplete CDR3 DNA: TGTGCCAGCAGTCTGCAGAACCAAGACACCCAGTAC. It encodes CASSLQNQDTQY. The entire CDR3 protein reads CASSLQNQDTQYF.